This T cell receptor (beta chain) was found in a study of vaccination effects on CD4 cells after COVID-19. Study-level results: In the study, convalescent patients were few, and early post-infection timepoints were absent.

In this sample, this clone turned up a few times. Its antigen is undetermined. Using immunoSEQ multiplex PCR, the repertoire was profiled, and TCRdb retains in-frame clones only, with some absent. The sample shows 50,000 to 75,000 clones, about 72% of them seen only once. The germline V gene encodes CDR1 MNHEY and CDR2 SVGAGI. CDR3 length: 13 residues. Trimming took 4 bases from V and 1 from J, leaving 7 bases between them. Following culture for more than 9 days, CD4+ T cells were isolated. SARS-CoV-2 infected the person between March and December 2020, as confirmed by PCR. This chain connects TRBV6-5 to TRBJ1-2, with D maybe TRBD1 (5 bases). This TCR came from a human donor who had a prior SARS-CoV-2 infection. Sample: CD4+ T cells from PBMCs cultured without peptide, taken before COVID-19 vaccination. CDR3 DNA: TGTGCCAGCAGTTGGGGCAGTAACTATGGCTACACCTTC. It specifies CASSWGSNYGYTF.